Below, 32 T cell receptor beta chains from the same sample are listed, as sequenced in a study of cytomegalovirus exposure and HLA in healthy donors. PCR was performed using 60 Vbeta and 13 Jbeta primers. This table comes from immunoSEQ multiplex PCR, and its TCRdb copy is limited to in-frame clones, with some not included. Of roughly 130,000 clones listed, 75% to 85% are singletons. The material sequenced was PBMCs. These receptors originate from a girl aged 2 to 10 in good health and CMV-seronegative.

V gene TRBV4-2 combines with J gene TRBJ2-1; D may be TRBD2 (6 bases). In germline, CDR1 is LGHNA, CDR2 YNFKEQ. Trimming removed 3 bases from V and 0 bases from J, with 9 bases in between. CDR3 length: 15 amino acids. The CDR3 DNA reads TGTGCCAGCAGCCAGGTGGGGGGCTCCTACAATGAGCAGTTCTTC. Protein: CASSQVGGSYNEQFF.

The rearrangement uses TRBV18 and TRBJ2-5; 10 bases agree with TRBD2. Germline V CDR1 and CDR2: KGHSH, LQKENI. The CDR3 covers 17 residues. After removal of 1 base from V and 5 bases from J, the junction contained 10 bases not matched to a gene. CDR3 DNA sequence: TGTGCCAGCTCACCACGATCCGGTCTAGCGGGAGCGGAGACCCAGTACTTC. Its translation: CASSPRSGLAGAETQYF.

This chain links TRBV7-8 with TRBJ2-7; the D is unclear. This CDR3 is built from 12 residues. CDR1 is SGHVS and CDR2 is FQNEAQ in the germline V gene. V was clipped by 5 bases and J by 7 bases, with 12 bases between them. DNA for the CDR3: TGTGCCAGCAGCATTGGGCCATTTGAGCAGTACTTC. This codes for CASSIGPFEQYF. The whole variable domain, remainder taken from reference TRBV7-8 and TRBJ2-7, is GAGVSQSPRYKVAKRGQDVALRCDPISGHVSLFWYQQALGQGPEFLTYFQNEAQLDKSGLPSDRFFAERPEGSVSTLKIQRTQQEDSAVYLCASSIGPFEQYFGPGTRLTVT.

The rearrangement uses TRBV5-3 and TRBJ1-2; TRBD1 aligns across 8 bases. TRBV5-3 is noted as an ORF with a role that remains uncertain. This CDR3 region has 14 residues. V trimming: 4 bases; J trimming: 7 bases; junction bases outside the gene matches: 9. CDR3 DNA sequence: TGTGCCAGAAGCATGGACAGGGCCCCTCCTGGCTACACCTTC. Amino acids: CARSMDRAPPGYTF.

The gene calls are TRBV28 and TRBJ1-2; unclear D gene. From germline, CDR1 is MDHEN and CDR2 SYDVKM. The CDR3 length is 13 residues. Trimming removed 2 bases at V and 3 bases at J, with 7 bases between. The CDR3 nucleotides read TGTGCCAGCAGTTTAAAACAGTACTATGGCTACACCTTC. Translating it yields CASSLKQYYGYTF.

V and J are TRBV27 and TRBJ2-7, with 11 nucleotides matching TRBD1. The CDR3 totals 15 residues. The germline gives CDR1 MNHEY, CDR2 SMNVEV (reference sequence). V shed 5 bases, J shed 0 bases, and the junction held 3 bases outside the gene matches. The CDR3 loop reads CASSGQGATSYEQYF. For the CDR3, the DNA is TGTGCCAGCAGTGGACAGGGGGCAACCTCCTACGAGCAGTACTTC.

The J gene is TRBJ2-5, the V gene TRBV4-1, with a tentative D call TRBD2 (6 bases). The V gene lost 1 base and the J gene lost 0 bases, with 15 bases spanning the gap. Germline CDR1 MGHRA, CDR2 YSYEKL. The CDR3 loop spans 17 amino acids. CDR3 in DNA: TGCGCCAGCAGCCAAGTCTCGGTAGCGGCGAACCAAGAGACCCAGTACTTC. Protein product: CASSQVSVAANQETQYF.

This rearrangement joins TRBV7-9 to TRBJ2-5; 11 bases line up with TRBD2. TRBJ2-7 explains the end of the DNA better; the J call may be wrong. The CDR3 length is 14 residues. Germline values: CDR1 SEHNR, CDR2 FQNEAQ (reference sequence). This chain's CDR3 is CASSFSGGAYEQYF. The DNA for the CDR3 is TGTGCCAGCAGCTTTAGCGGGGGGGCGTACGAGCAGTACTTC.

The V and J genes are TRBV28 and TRBJ2-3, with a possible D match to TRBD2 (5 bases). CDR3 length: 17 amino acids. The V end was cut by 5 bases, the J end by 3 bases, with 21 bases between. Looked up from germline, CDR1 is MDHEN and CDR2 is SYDVKM. DNA of the CDR3: TGTGCCAGCAGTCCGGGTCCTTTCCGGGGAGCTACAGATACGCAGTATTTT. Its protein is CASSPGPFRGATDTQYF.

The chain carries TRBV28 and TRBJ2-7; 10 bases agree with TRBD2. Germline trimming cut 5 bases from V and 3 bases from J; bases unmatched to any gene: 7. This CDR3 is built from 15 residues. Per germline, CDR1 MDHEN and CDR2 SYDVKM. The CDR3 spells CASSAGLAPSYEQYF. The CDR3 coding sequence is TGTGCCAGCAGTGCGGGACTAGCGCCGAGCTACGAGCAGTACTTC.

The chain has TRBV27 and TRBJ2-3; 11 nucleotides match TRBD2. J was trimmed by 6 bases and V by 6 bases; bases with no gene match: 8. CDR3 length: 15 residues. Germline CDR1 reads MNHEY; CDR2 reads SMNVEV (reference sequence). The DNA for the CDR3 is TGTGCCAGCAGACCCTGGACTAGCGGGTCCGATACGCAGTATTTT. It translates to CASRPWTSGSDTQYF.

The chain combines TRBV6-1 with TRBJ2-5, with D possibly matching TRBD1 (6 bases). Germline lookup yields CDR1 MNHNS and CDR2 SASEGT. V was trimmed by 3 bases and J by 4 bases, leaving 6 bases between them. The CDR3 sequence is 12 residues long. Here the CDR3 DNA reads TGTGCCAGCAGTGACAGGGGAGAGACCCAGTACTTC. It encodes CASSDRGETQYF.

The rearrangement joins TRBV7-2 to TRBJ2-1; 7 nucleotides line up with TRBD2. The ends lost 1 base at V and 8 bases at J; junction bases unmatched: 8. CDR3 size: 15 residues. Germline-derived CDR1 and CDR2 are SGHTA and FQGNSA. The CDR3 DNA reads TGTGCCAGCAGCTTAGTACGGACTAGTACCCATGAGCAGTTCTTC. As protein: CASSLVRTSTHEQFF.

In this sample, this clone turned up once. The chain has TRBV5-1 and TRBJ1-4; 8 bases line up with TRBD1. V dropped 4 bases and J dropped 7; count of bases not matched to a gene: 9. The CDR3 has 15 amino acids. The germline V gene encodes CDR1 SGHRS and CDR2 YFSETQ. The CDR3 reads CASSASGGSGEKLFF. The CDR3 DNA reads TGCGCCAGCAGCGCGTCAGGGGGCTCGGGTGAAAAACTGTTTTTT. Variable domain in full (rest from reference TRBV5-1 and TRBJ1-4): KAGVTQTPRYLIKTRGQQVTLSCSPISGHRSVSWYQQTPGQGLQFLFEYFSETQRNKGNFPGRFSGRQFSNSRSEMNVSTLELGDSALYLCASSASGGSGEKLFFGSGTQLSVL.

The chain recombines TRBV6-6 with TRBJ1-1; 9 bases line up with TRBD1. With V trimmed by 7 bases and J by 7 bases, 10 bases remained unmatched. This CDR3 has 14 amino acids. Germline V gene sequence: CDR1 MNHNY, CDR2 SVGAGI (reference sequence). The CDR3 loop is CASTDRGKVDEAFF. CDR3 DNA sequence: TGTGCCAGCACCGACAGGGGGAAAGTAGATGAAGCTTTCTTT.

As regards this clone: A read error may account for a junction end that differs from germline. J is TRBJ2-7 and V is TRBV11-2, with D perhaps being TRBD1 or TRBD2 (5 bases each). The CDR3 runs to 14 residues. The V gene's germline CDR1 is SGHAT and CDR2 FQNNGV. The CDR3 coding sequence is TGTGCCAGCAGTTTAGGGACGGGGATCTACGAGCAGTACTTC. Amino acids: CASSLGTGIYEQYF.

This clone was detected only a few times. The chain combines TRBV6-5 with TRBJ2-7, with 7 bases lining up with TRBD2. V trimming: 0 bases; J trimming: 5 bases; junction bases outside the gene matches: 7. The CDR3 runs 15 residues. Per the germline V gene, CDR1 is MNHEY and CDR2 is SVGAGI. CDR3 protein: CASSYSTAGFNEQYF. The DNA for the CDR3 is TGTGCCAGCAGTTACTCCACAGCGGGGTTCAACGAGCAGTACTTC.

This chain links TRBV19 with TRBJ2-5, with D perhaps TRBD1 (5 bases). The V end lost 6 bases, the J end lost 1 base, and 9 bases lay between the germline ends. The germline V gene has CDR1 LNHDA and CDR2 SQIVND (reference sequence). This CDR3 is 13 amino acids long. The CDR3 here is CASSTGTQETQYF. Here the CDR3 DNA reads TGTGCCAGTAGCACAGGTACCCAAGAGACCCAGTACTTC.

The chain is built from TRBV19 and TRBJ2-3, with 11 bases identical to TRBD1. The CDR3 runs 14 residues. Germline CDR1 reads LNHDA; CDR2 reads SQIVND (reference sequence). J was trimmed by 5 bases and V by 5 bases; bases with no gene match: 3. CDR3: CASSLGQGEDTQYF. The CDR3 DNA is TGTGCCAGTAGTCTGGGACAGGGGGAAGATACGCAGTATTTT.

This clone has only a few counts. The chain recombines TRBV4-1 with TRBJ1-5; the D gene is possibly TRBD1 (6 bases). The length of the CDR3 is 15 residues. Trimming took 4 bases from V and 4 from J, leaving 14 bases between them. Germline values: CDR1 MGHRA, CDR2 YSYEKL. The CDR3 coding sequence is TGCGCCAGCAGCCTATTAGGGGGGGCGAATCAGCCCCAGCATTTT. Residues: CASSLLGGANQPQHF.

The sample holds a few counts of this clone. The chain's CDR3 is CATSRGPPYWRTEAFF. CDR3 sequence (DNA): TGTGCCACCAGCAGAGGTCCTCCTTATTGGCGGACTGAAGCTTTCTTT. The chain has TRBV15 and TRBJ1-1, with D unclear. This CDR3 region has 16 residues. V gave up 1 base and J gave up 5 bases, with 17 bases separating them. Looked up from germline, CDR1 is LNHNV and CDR2 is YYDKDF (reference sequence).

The gene calls are TRBV25-1 and TRBJ1-4; 8 bases map to TRBD1. From germline, CDR1 is MGHDK and CDR2 SYGVNS. The CDR3 totals 15 residues. V trimming: 1 base; J trimming: 7 bases; junction bases outside the gene matches: 5. The CDR3 DNA sequence: TGTGCCAGCAGTGAATTCAGGACAGGGAGTGAAAAACTGTTTTTT. It yields the protein CASSEFRTGSEKLFF.

CDR3 DNA sequence: TGTGCCAGCAGTCCTGACAGGGGCTACGAGCAGTACTTC. Amino acid sequence: CASSPDRGYEQYF. The rearrangement uses TRBV6-5 and TRBJ2-7; 8 bases line up with TRBD1. Germline CDR1 and CDR2: MNHEY and SVGAGI. The CDR3 is 13 amino acids. V lost 5 bases, J lost 3 bases, and 3 bases stayed unmatched.

The chain is built from TRBV18 and TRBJ1-1; 10 bases align to TRBD1. Losses at the gene ends were 6 bases for V and 1 base for J; bases not matched to a gene: 14. Germline loops: CDR1 KGHSH, CDR2 LQKENI. This CDR3 has 18 residues. The CDR3 sequence: CASSLLRDRGPANTEAFF. In nucleotides, the CDR3 is TGTGCCAGCTCCCTGTTGCGGGACAGGGGTCCTGCGAACACTGAAGCTTTCTTT. The full variable domain, its missing parts supplied by reference TRBV18 and TRBJ1-1, is NAGVMQNPRHLVRRRGQEARLRCSPMKGHSHVYWYRQLPEEGLKFMVYLQKENIIDESGMPKERFSAEFPKEGPSILRIQQVVRGDSAAYFCASSLLRDRGPANTEAFFGQGTRLTVV.

The chain has TRBV4-1 and TRBJ2-5; TRBD1 matches 9 bases. With 3 bases clipped from V and 5 bases from J, the junction kept 13 bases outside the gene matches. Germline V gene data show CDR1 as MGHRA and CDR2 as YSYEKL. There are 17 residues in the CDR3. The CDR3, as DNA: TGCGCCAGCAGCCAGACGCGATCACAGGGGGCGGGGGAGACCCAGTACTTC. Its protein is CASSQTRSQGAGETQYF.

The rearrangement links TRBV29-1 to TRBJ2-1, with 7 bases aligning to TRBD2. Germline CDR1 reads SQVTM; CDR2 reads ANQGSEA. Losses at the gene ends were 3 bases for V and 4 bases for J; bases not matched to a gene: 3. The CDR3 has 13 amino acids. Here the CDR3 DNA reads TGCAGCGTTGACGCTAGCGGTTACAATGAGCAGTTCTTC. This codes for CSVDASGYNEQFF.

The chain combines TRBV2 with TRBJ1-5; D gene ambiguous. V was clipped by 6 bases and J by 3 bases, with 9 bases between them. This CDR3 region has 13 residues. Germline CDR1 is SNHLY and CDR2 is FYNNEI. For the CDR3, the DNA is TGTGCCAGCAGGACGCGGAACAATCAGCCCCAGCATTTT. Translated: CASRTRNNQPQHF.

This chain joins TRBV30 and TRBJ1-3; possibly TRBD1 for D (5 bases). The CDR3 is made up of 14 amino acids. V was clipped by 2 bases and J by 2 bases, with 10 bases between them. CDR1 and CDR2 (germline): GTSNPN, SVGIG (reference sequence). DNA of the CDR3: TGTGCCTGGAGTCCGGGGGTGACTGGAAACACCATATATTTT. As protein: CAWSPGVTGNTIYF.

This chain uses TRBV19 with TRBJ2-1, with TRBD2 matching 13 bases. The CDR3 runs to 16 residues. Germline CDR1 reads LNHDA; CDR2 reads SQIVND (reference sequence). Trimming removed 8 bases from V and 0 bases from J; junction bases left unmatched: 4. CDR3 loop: CASGTSGMSSYNEQFF. The CDR3 bases are TGTGCCAGTGGGACTAGCGGGATGAGCTCCTACAATGAGCAGTTCTTC.

The chain joins TRBV11-2 to TRBJ2-1; 8 positions match TRBD1. V was clipped by 5 bases and J by 7 bases; unmatched bases: 19. Germline loops: CDR1 SGHAT, CDR2 FQNNGV. CDR3 length: 18 residues. The CDR3 DNA reads TGTGCCAGCAGCCATCCGGGACAGGCCCCCTTTGGAGGGAATGAGCAGTTCTTC. Residues: CASSHPGQAPFGGNEQFF. Based on the CDR3 plus reference TRBV11-2 and TRBJ2-1, the full variable domain is EAGVAQSPRYKIIEKRQSVAFWCNPISGHATLYWYQQILGQGPKLLIQFQNNGVVDDSQLPKDRFSAERLKGVDSTLKIQPAKLEDSAVYLCASSHPGQAPFGGNEQFFGPGTRLTVL.

This clone was seen a single time. This chain connects TRBV5-1 to TRBJ2-1; D possibly corresponds to TRBD1 (5 bases). The CDR3 sequence is 15 residues long. In germline, CDR1 is SGHRS, CDR2 YFSETQ. V shed 0 bases and J shed 2 bases, with 9 bases lying between them. The CDR3 sequence: CASSLGQGTYNEQFF. The DNA for the CDR3 is TGCGCCAGCAGCTTGGGCCAGGGAACCTACAATGAGCAGTTCTTC.

This clone was detected only once. V is TRBV28 and J is TRBJ2-3, with 11 bases identical to TRBD2. CDR3 length: 16 amino acids. CDR1 is MDHEN and CDR2 is SYDVKM in the germline V gene. The junction had 9 bases not matched to a gene; V was cut back by 5 bases and J by 5 bases. CDR3 protein: CASSPQLAGVIDTQYF. CDR3 nucleotide sequence: TGTGCCAGCAGTCCTCAACTAGCGGGAGTGATAGATACGCAGTATTTT. The full variable domain, its missing parts supplied by reference TRBV28 and TRBJ2-3, is DVKVTQSSRYLVKRTGEKVFLECVQDMDHENMFWYRQDPGLGLRLIYFSYDVKMKEKGDIPEGYSVSREKKERFSLILESASTNQTSMYLCASSPQLAGVIDTQYFGPGTRLTVL.